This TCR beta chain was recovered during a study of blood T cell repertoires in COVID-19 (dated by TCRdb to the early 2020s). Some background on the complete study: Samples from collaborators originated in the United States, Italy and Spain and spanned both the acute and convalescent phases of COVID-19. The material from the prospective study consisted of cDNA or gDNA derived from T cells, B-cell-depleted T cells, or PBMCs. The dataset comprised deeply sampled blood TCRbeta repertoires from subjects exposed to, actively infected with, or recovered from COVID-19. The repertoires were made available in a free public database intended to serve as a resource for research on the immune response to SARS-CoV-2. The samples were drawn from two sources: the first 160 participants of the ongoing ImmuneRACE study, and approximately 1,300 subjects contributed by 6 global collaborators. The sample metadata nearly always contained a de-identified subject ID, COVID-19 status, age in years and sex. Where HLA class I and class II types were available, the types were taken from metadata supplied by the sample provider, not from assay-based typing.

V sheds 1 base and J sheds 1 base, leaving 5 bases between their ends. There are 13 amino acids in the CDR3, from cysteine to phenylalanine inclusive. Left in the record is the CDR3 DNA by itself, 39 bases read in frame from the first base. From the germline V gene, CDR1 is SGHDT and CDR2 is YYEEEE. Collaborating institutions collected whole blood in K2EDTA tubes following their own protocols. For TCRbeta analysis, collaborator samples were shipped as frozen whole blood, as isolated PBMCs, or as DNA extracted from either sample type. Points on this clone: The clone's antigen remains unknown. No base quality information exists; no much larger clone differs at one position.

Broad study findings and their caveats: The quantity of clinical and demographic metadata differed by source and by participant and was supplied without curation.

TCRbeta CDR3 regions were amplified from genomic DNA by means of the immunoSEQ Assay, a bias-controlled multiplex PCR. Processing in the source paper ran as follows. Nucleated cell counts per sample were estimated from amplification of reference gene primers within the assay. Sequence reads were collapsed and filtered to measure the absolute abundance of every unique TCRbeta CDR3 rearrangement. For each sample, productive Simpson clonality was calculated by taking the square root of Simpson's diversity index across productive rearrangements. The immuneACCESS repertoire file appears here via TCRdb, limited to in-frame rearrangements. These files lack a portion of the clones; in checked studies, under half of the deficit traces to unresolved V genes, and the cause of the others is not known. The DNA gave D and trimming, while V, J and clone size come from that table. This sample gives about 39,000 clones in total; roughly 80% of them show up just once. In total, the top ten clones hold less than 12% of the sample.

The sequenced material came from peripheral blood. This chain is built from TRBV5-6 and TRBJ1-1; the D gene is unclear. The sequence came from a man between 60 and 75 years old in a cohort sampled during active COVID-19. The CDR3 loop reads CASSLTGNTEAFF. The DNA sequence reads TGTGCCAGCAGCTTGACGGGGAACACTGAAGCTTTCTTT.